Sequencing of this T cell receptor beta chain was carried out in a study of regulatory T cells in long-lasting Graves disease. Findings and caveats of the study: Favored gene segments in persistent disease were TRBV28, TRBJ1-2 and TRBJ2-5.

The CDR3 extends over 14 amino acids. With 4 bases removed from V and 8 bases from J, the gap between germline ends came to 14 bases. The sample holds many counts of this clonotype. The antigen remains unidentified. Arm-PCR with iRepertoire HTBI primers amplified the CDR3 regions for these TCR beta libraries. TCRdb independently ran MiXCR on the multiplex PCR reads; one entry per CDR3 protein. This sample carries 390,000 or so distinct CDR3 sequences, around 11% of them seen once, and the ten largest clones take about 19%. Time point in this sample: newly diagnosed GD, antithyroid drugs for less than 3 months. There was RNA extracted from PBMCs, and the TCR library was made from it. The EDTA tubes were filled with around 8.5 milliliters of drawn peripheral blood. The data also belong to a second study, concerning T cells in Graves' hyperthyroidism and ophthalmopathy. As that study records: Most expanded thyroid clonotypes above 0.001 also appeared in blood.

The material was peripheral blood mononuclear cells (PBMCs), obtained at new diagnosis, from a patient treated with antithyroid drugs. The chain employs TRBV12-3 or TRBV12-4 and TRBJ1-4; TRBD1 is a possible D gene (5 bases). This clonotype was sampled from a woman between 18 and 29 years old with Graves disease. The CDR3 loop is CASSYGQGGEKLFF. As DNA, the CDR3 is TGTGCCAGCAGTTACGGTCAGGGAGGCGAAAAACTGTTTTTT.